The T cell receptor (beta chain) described here comes from a study of blood T cell repertoires in COVID-19 (dated by TCRdb to the early 2020s). Regarding the complete study: The collaborator samples originated in the United States, Italy and Spain and spanned the acute and convalescent phases of COVID-19. Where available, HLA class I and class II types were obtained from metadata supplied by the sample provider rather than from assay-based typing. The repertoires were made available in a free public database intended to serve as a resource for research on the immune response to SARS-CoV-2. The prospective study material was composed of cDNA or gDNA derived from T cells, B-cell-depleted T cells, or PBMCs. Subjects who had been exposed to COVID-19, were actively infected with it, or had recovered from it provided the deeply sampled blood TCRbeta repertoires that made up the dataset. Sample metadata almost always included a de-identified subject ID, COVID-19 status, age in years and sex. Samples came from the ongoing ImmuneRACE study (first 160 participants) plus 1,254 subjects from 6 global collaborators. Results the study describes overall, beyond this receptor: The amount of clinical and demographic metadata varied by source and participant and was provided uncurated.

For this clone: What antigen it recognizes has not been identified. Base qualities were left out, and no much larger clone turns up one base away.

For this chain, trimming is 0 bases at the V end and 7 bases at the J end, and the number of junction bases without a gene match is 11. The CDR3 sequence holds 17 residues, the cysteine and phenylalanine included. The retained sequence is limited to the CDR3, 51 bases, with the frame set at the first base. Sequences SGHRS (CDR1) and YFSETQ (CDR2) are obtained from the germline V gene. The immunoSEQ Assay, a bias-controlled multiplex PCR, was used to amplify TCRbeta CDR3 regions from genomic DNA. The paper's processing steps were these. Nucleated cell counts per sample were estimated from amplification of reference gene primers within the assay. Sequence reads were collapsed and filtered to measure the absolute abundance of every unique TCRbeta CDR3 rearrangement. For each sample, productive Simpson clonality was calculated by taking the square root of Simpson's diversity index across productive rearrangements. Not all clones reach the TCRdb copy of this immuneACCESS table, which keeps in-frame sequences only. Checked studies attribute under half of the gap to unresolved V genes and leave the rest unexplained. V, J and clone size reflect that table, while D and trimming were determined from the DNA. This sample gives 350,000 to 450,000 clones in total; 80% to 90% of them show up just once. The ten largest clones add up to around 1.3% of the sample.

The collaborating institutions used their own protocols to collect whole blood in K2EDTA tubes. Collaborator samples were shipped for TCRbeta analysis as frozen whole blood, isolated PBMCs, or DNA extracted from either sample type. The receptor was isolated from a man aged 40-55 years with acute or convalescent COVID-19. The sequenced sample consisted of peripheral blood. The V and J segments used are TRBV5-1 and TRBJ2-1; 9 bases in the middle match TRBD1. The nucleotides read TGCGCCAGCAGCTTGGAACGCGGAACAGGGGGCCTGAATGAGCAGTTCTTC. The encoded protein is CASSLERGTGGLNEQFF. Full variable domain (CDR3 extended with the reference TRBV5-1 and TRBJ2-1 proteins): KAGVTQTPRYLIKTRGQQVTLSCSPISGHRSVSWYQQTPGQGLQFLFEYFSETQRNKGNFPGRFSGRQFSNSRSEMNVSTLELGDSALYLCASSLERGTGGLNEQFFGPGTRLTVL.